This TCR beta chain was identified during a study of siplizumab effects on memory and regulatory T cells. With 4 bases removed from V and 3 bases from J, the gap between germline ends came to 8 bases. This CDR3 region has 13 residues. The germline V gene encodes CDR1 MRHNA and CDR2 SNTAGT. Study results and caveats: Proliferating clones, CD4+ or CD8+, lacked an assignable naive or memory phenotype in roughly 80-96% of cases. Naive T cells apparently outstripped memory cells in diversity and seemed major alloresponse contributors. Alloreactive sequences whose origin lay in unstimulated CD4+ memory cells were significantly reduced by siplizumab. Among mappable alloreactive CD4+ clones, the Treg-derived fraction averaged 68.8% with siplizumab versus about 25% in controls.

On this clone itself: Its antigen is as yet unknown.

The protocol was immunoSEQ multiplex PCR, while the TCRdb copy is restricted to in-frame clones and leaves out a portion. The sample yields about 100,000 clones, about 91% seen once. The chain couples TRBV6-4 to TRBJ2-3, with D unresolved. The source of this sequence is a human donor in good health. The material sequenced was CD4+ T cells sorted from blood. The CDR3: CASSVVETDTQYF. DNA for the CDR3: TGTGCCAGCAGTGTCGTGGAGACAGATACGCAGTATTTT.